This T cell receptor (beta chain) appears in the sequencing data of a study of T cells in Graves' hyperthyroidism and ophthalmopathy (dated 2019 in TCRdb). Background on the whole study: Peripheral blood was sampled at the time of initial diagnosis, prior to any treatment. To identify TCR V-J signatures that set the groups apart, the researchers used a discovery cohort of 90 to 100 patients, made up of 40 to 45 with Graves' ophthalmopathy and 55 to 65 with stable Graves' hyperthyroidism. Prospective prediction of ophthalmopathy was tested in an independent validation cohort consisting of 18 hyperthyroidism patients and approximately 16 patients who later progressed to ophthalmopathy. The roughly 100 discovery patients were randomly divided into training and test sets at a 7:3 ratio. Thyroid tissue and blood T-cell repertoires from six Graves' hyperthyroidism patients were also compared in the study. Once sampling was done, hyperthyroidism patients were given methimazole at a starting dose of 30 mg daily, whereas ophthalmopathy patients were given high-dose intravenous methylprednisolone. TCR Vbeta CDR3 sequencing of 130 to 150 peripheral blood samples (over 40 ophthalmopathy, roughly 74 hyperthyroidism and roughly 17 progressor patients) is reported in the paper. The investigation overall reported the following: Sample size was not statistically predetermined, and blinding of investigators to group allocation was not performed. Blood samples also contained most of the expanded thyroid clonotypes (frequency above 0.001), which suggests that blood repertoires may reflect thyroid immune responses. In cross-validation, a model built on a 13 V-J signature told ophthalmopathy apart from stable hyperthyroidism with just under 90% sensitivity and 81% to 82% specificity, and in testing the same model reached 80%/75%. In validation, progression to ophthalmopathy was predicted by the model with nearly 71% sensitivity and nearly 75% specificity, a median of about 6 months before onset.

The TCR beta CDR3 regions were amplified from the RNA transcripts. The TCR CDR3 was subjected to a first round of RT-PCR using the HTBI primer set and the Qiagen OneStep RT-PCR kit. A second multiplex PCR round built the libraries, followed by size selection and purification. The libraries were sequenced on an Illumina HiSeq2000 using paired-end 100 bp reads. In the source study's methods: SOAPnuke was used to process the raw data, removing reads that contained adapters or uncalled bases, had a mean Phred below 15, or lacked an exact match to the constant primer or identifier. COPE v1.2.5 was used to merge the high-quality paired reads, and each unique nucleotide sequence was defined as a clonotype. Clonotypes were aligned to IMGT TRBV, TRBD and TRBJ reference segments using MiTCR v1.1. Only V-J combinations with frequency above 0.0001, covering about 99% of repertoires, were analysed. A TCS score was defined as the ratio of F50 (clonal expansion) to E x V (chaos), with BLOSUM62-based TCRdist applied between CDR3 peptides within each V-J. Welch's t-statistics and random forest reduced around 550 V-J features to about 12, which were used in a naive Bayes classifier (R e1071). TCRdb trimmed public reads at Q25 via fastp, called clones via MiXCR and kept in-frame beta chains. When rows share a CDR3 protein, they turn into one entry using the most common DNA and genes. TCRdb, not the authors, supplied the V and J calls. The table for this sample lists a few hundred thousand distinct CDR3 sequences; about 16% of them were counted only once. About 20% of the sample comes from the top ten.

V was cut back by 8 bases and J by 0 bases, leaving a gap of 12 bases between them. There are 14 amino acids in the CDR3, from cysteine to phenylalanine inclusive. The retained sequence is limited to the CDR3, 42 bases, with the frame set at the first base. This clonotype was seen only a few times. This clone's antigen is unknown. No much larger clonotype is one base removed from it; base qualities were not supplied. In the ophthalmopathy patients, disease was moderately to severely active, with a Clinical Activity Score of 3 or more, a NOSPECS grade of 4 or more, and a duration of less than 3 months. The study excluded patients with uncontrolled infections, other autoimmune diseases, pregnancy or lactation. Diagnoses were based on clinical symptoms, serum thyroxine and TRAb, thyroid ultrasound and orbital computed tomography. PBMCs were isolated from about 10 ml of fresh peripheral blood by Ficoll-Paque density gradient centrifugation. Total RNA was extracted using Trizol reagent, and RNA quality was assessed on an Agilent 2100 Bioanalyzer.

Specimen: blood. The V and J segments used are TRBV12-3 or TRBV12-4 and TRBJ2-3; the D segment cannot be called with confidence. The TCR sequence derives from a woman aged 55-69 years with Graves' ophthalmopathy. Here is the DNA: TGTGCCAGCTCTCTGGCGGTAAGCACAGATACGCAGTATTTT. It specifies CASSLAVSTDTQYF.